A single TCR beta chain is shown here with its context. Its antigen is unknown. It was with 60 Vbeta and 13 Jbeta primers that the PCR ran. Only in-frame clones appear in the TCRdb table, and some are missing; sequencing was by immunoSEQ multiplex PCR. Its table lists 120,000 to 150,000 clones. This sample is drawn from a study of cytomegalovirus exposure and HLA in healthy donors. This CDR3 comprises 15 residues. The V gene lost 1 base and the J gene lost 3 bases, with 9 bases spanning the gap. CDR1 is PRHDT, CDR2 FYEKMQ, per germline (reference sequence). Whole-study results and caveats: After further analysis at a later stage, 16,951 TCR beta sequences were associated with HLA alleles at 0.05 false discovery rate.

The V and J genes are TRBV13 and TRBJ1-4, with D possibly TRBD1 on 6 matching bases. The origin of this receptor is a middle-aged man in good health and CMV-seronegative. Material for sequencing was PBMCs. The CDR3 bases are TGTGCCAGCAGCTTAGCAGGGGCGGCTAATGAAAAACTGTTTTTT. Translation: CASSLAGAANEKLFF.